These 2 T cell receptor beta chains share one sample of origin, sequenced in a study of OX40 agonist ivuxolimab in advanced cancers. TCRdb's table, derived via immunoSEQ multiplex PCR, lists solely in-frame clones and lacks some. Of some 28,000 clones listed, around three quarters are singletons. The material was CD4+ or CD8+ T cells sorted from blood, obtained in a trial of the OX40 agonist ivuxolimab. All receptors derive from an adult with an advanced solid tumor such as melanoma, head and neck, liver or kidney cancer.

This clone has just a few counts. In DNA form, the CDR3 reads TGTGCCAGCAGTTCCGACAGGAATCGGAACACCGGGGAGCTGTTTTTT. Protein product: CASSSDRNRNTGELFF. The chain has TRBV27 and TRBJ2-2, with D perhaps TRBD1 (6 bases). V shed 4 bases and J shed 1 base, with 13 bases lying between them. The length of the CDR3 is 16 residues. Germline values: CDR1 MNHEY, CDR2 SMNVEV (reference sequence).

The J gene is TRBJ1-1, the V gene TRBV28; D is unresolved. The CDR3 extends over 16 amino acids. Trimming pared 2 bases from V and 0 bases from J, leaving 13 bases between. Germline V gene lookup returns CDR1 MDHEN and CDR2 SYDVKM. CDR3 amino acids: CASSLVSFVMNTEAFF. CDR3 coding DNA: TGTGCCAGCAGTTTAGTCAGTTTCGTCATGAACACTGAAGCTTTCTTT.